These 24 T cell receptor beta chains originate from one sample sequenced in a study of T cell changes during pregnancy in multiple sclerosis. The assay was immunoSEQ multiplex PCR, and TCRdb's table has in-frame clones only and misses some. The sample holds some 80,000 clones, over 85% seen once. Specimen: CD4+ T cells from peripheral blood mononuclear cells, collected after pregnancy. These receptors were obtained from a female donor with multiple sclerosis, enrolled in a pregnancy study.

The chain recombines TRBV9 with TRBJ1-4; D is unclear. This CDR3 spans 16 amino acids. From germline, CDR1 is SGDLS and CDR2 YYNGEE. The V end lost 0 bases, the J end lost 2 bases, and 11 bases lay between the germline ends. The CDR3 loop is CASSVAAGSTNEKLFF. DNA of the CDR3: TGTGCCAGCAGCGTAGCCGCCGGGTCGACTAATGAAAAACTGTTTTTT. Based on the CDR3 plus reference TRBV9 and TRBJ1-4, the full variable domain is DSGVTQTPKHLITATGQRVTLRCSPRSGDLSVYWYQQSLDQGLQFLIQYYNGEERAKGNILERFSAQQFPDLHSELNLSSLELGDSALYFCASSVAAGSTNEKLFFGSGTQLSVL.

The rearrangement links TRBV7-9 to TRBJ2-3; TRBD2 agrees at 16 bases. Per germline, CDR1 SEHNR and CDR2 FQNEAQ (reference sequence). The CDR3 has 19 residues. V was pared by 5 bases and J by 1 base, with 9 bases of the junction left unmatched. The CDR3 loop reads CASSLGTSGRVGGTDTQYF. Written as DNA, the CDR3 is TGTGCCAGCAGCCTCGGGACTAGCGGGAGGGTGGGGGGCACAGATACGCAGTATTTT.

The rearrangement uses TRBV18 and TRBJ2-5; no clear D. V gave up 5 bases and J gave up 2 bases, with 3 bases separating them. The germline V gene has CDR1 KGHSH and CDR2 LQKENI. The CDR3 has 11 residues. The chain's CDR3 is CASSSQETQYF. DNA of the CDR3: TGTGCCAGCTCATCTCAAGAGACCCAGTACTTC.

In DNA form, the CDR3 reads TGTGCCAGCAGCTTGCGTTCCTCCTACAATGAGCAGTTCTTC. This codes for CASSLRSSYNEQFF. The chain combines TRBV5-4 with TRBJ2-1; D is undetermined. Trimming left V 1 base short and J 0 bases short, with 5 bases between. Germline CDR1 and CDR2: SGHNT and YYREEE (reference sequence). The CDR3 contains 14 residues.

The chain links TRBV6-6 to TRBJ2-2, with 9 nucleotides matching TRBD1. The CDR3 contains 16 residues. The germline gives CDR1 MNHNY, CDR2 SVGAGI (reference sequence). With 5 bases clipped from V and 4 bases from J, the junction kept 8 bases outside the gene matches. The CDR3 bases are TGTGCCAGCAGTCTCGCACAGGGGGCGAGCACCGGGGAGCTGTTTTTT. Amino acid sequence: CASSLAQGASTGELFF.

The chain is built from TRBV18 and TRBJ1-5, with 8 bases identical to TRBD1. The CDR3 covers 14 residues. J lost 4 bases, V lost 5 bases, and 4 bases had no gene match. CDR1 KGHSH and CDR2 LQKENI come from the germline V gene. The CDR3, as DNA: TGTGCCAGCTCATCCGGACAGGGAAATCAGCCCCAGCATTTT. Translating it yields CASSSGQGNQPQHF.

V is TRBV7-9 and J is TRBJ1-6; weak D call: TRBD1 (6 bases). This CDR3 comprises 18 residues. Trimming left V 2 bases short and J 4 bases short, with 18 bases between. Looked up from germline, CDR1 is SEHNR and CDR2 is FQNEAQ (reference sequence). The CDR3: CASSLFTGRASYNSPLHF. The DNA of the CDR3 is TGTGCCAGCAGCTTATTTACAGGGCGGGCATCGTATAATTCACCCCTCCACTTT.

The V and J genes are TRBV25-1 and TRBJ2-2; TRBD2 might be the D (5 bases). The CDR3 spans 16 residues. Germline V gene sequence: CDR1 MGHDK, CDR2 SYGVNS. V lost 3 bases, J lost 7 bases, and 18 bases lay in between. CDR3 sequence reads: CASSDRMTGAGGELFF. CDR3 nucleotide sequence: TGTGCCAGCAGTGATCGAATGACGGGTGCGGGCGGGGAGCTGTTTTTT. Full variable domain (missing parts from reference TRBV25-1 and TRBJ2-2): EADIYQTPRYLVIGTGKKITLECSQTMGHDKMYWYQQDPGMELHLIHYSYGVNSTEKGDLSSESTVSRIRTEHFPLTLESARPSHTSQYLCASSDRMTGAGGELFFGEGSRLTVL.

This clone was counted between two and nine times. The V and J genes are TRBV21-1 and TRBJ1-1. TRBV21-1 represents a pseudogene. CDR3 size: 20 residues. The CDR3 sequence is CASSKALKMGGCTSPGEAFF. The CDR3 region has the DNA TGTGCCAGCAGCAAAGCCTTAAAAATGGGAGGGTGCACGTCTCCTGGTGAAGCTTTCTTT.

This clone has only a few counts. The chain recombines TRBV7-2 with TRBJ2-7, with 14 bases aligning to TRBD2. CDR1 SGHTA and CDR2 FQGNSA come from the germline V gene. This CDR3 region has 16 residues. Trimming at V came to 5 bases and at J to 4 bases, leaving 7 bases not matched to a gene. The CDR3 loop is CASSHRTSGRRYEQYF. CDR3 in DNA: TGTGCCAGCAGCCATAGGACTAGCGGGAGGAGGTACGAGCAGTACTTC.

The V and J genes are TRBV6-5 and TRBJ2-5, with a possible D match to TRBD1 (5 bases). Looked up from germline, CDR1 is MNHEY and CDR2 is SVGAGI. Trimming took 2 bases from V and 7 from J, leaving 14 bases between them. The CDR3 has 14 amino acids. CDR3 in DNA: TGTGCCAGCAGTTACGACAGCTGGTCTAGGACCCAGTACTTC. Amino acids: CASSYDSWSRTQYF.

The V gene is TRBV18, the J gene TRBJ2-3, with D unclear. Trimming removed 3 bases at V and 3 bases at J, with 13 bases between. CDR1 is KGHSH and CDR2 is LQKENI in the germline V gene. CDR3 size: 15 residues. CDR3 amino acids: CASSPLPESTDTQYF. The CDR3 DNA is TGTGCCAGCTCACCCCTCCCGGAGTCAACAGATACGCAGTATTTT.

This chain uses TRBV5-1 with TRBJ2-7, with a weak D call TRBD2 (6 bases). Looked up from germline, CDR1 is SGHRS and CDR2 is YFSETQ. The germline V and J ends were trimmed by 3 bases and 5 bases, with 15 bases remaining between them. There are 14 residues in the CDR3. CDR3 protein: CASSYDGSFNEQYF. The CDR3 DNA sequence: TGCGCCAGCAGCTATGACGGGAGTTTTAACGAGCAGTACTTC.

About this clone itself: Compared with germline, one end of the junction differs, possibly owing to a read error. The rearrangement links TRBV28 to TRBJ1-5; 9 bases align to TRBD1. The CDR3 extends over 14 amino acids. The V gene's germline CDR1 is MDHEN and CDR2 SYDVKM. CDR3 DNA sequence: TGTGCCGGCAGACCCGGGACAGGGAGGCAGCCCCAGCATTTT. Its protein product is CAGRPGTGRQPQHF.

This clone was detected once. The chain couples TRBV5-6 to TRBJ2-7; 7 nucleotides match TRBD1. Germline V lookup: CDR1 SGHDT, CDR2 YYEEEE. V was pared by 3 bases and J by 3 bases, with 6 bases of the junction left unmatched. The CDR3 runs to 14 residues. The CDR3 protein is CASSSGQTHYEQYF. The DNA of the CDR3 is TGTGCCAGCAGCTCGGGACAGACCCACTACGAGCAGTACTTC.

V is TRBV7-9 and J is TRBJ2-1; D not resolved. There are 15 residues in the CDR3. Germline V lookup: CDR1 SEHNR, CDR2 FQNEAQ (reference sequence). Trimming removed 0 bases at V and 4 bases at J, with 10 bases between. The CDR3 is CASSLAGTPYNEQFF. CDR3 in DNA: TGTGCCAGCAGCTTAGCTGGTACACCTTACAATGAGCAGTTCTTC.

The rearrangement joins TRBV6-5 to TRBJ1-1, with D possibly being TRBD1 (5 bases). CDR3 length: 14 amino acids. The V gene lost 3 bases and the J gene lost 1 base, with 9 bases spanning the gap. Germline CDR1 is MNHEY and CDR2 is SVGAGI. CDR3 sequence (DNA): TGTGCCAGCAGTTATACAGGCAGGAACACTGAAGCTTTCTTT. Translated: CASSYTGRNTEAFF.

The chain recombines TRBV2 with TRBJ2-7; 7 bases are a match to TRBD1. The V gene's germline CDR1 is SNHLY and CDR2 FYNNEI. The trim removed 7 bases at V and 5 bases at J, leaving 11 bases unmatched. CDR3 length: 14 amino acids. DNA for the CDR3: TGTGCCAGCACCCTGGACAGGTGGGCCAACGAGCAGTACTTC. This codes for CASTLDRWANEQYF.

As to this clone: The sample carries other DNA sequences with the same CDR3. The chain recombines TRBV7-2 with TRBJ1-5; D call uncertain. Germline loops: CDR1 SGHTA, CDR2 FQGNSA. V lost 1 base to trimming and J lost 3 bases, with 10 bases between them. This CDR3 has 15 residues. CDR3 protein: CASSLVGSFNQPQHF. The CDR3 DNA reads as TGTGCCAGCAGCTTAGTTGGCAGTTTCAATCAGCCCCAGCATTTT.

The chain is built from TRBV28 and TRBJ2-5; D might be TRBD2 (7 bases). Germline lookup yields CDR1 MDHEN and CDR2 SYDVKM. This CDR3 contains 14 residues. V gave up 5 bases and J gave up 4 bases, with 14 bases separating them. This chain's CDR3 is CASSLGGGGETQYF. As DNA, the CDR3 is TGTGCCAGCAGTCTAGGGGGGGGTGGAGAGACCCAGTACTTC.

The chain is built from TRBV29-1 and TRBJ2-6, with a tentative D call TRBD1 (5 bases). The CDR3 covers 14 residues. From germline, CDR1 is SQVTM and CDR2 ANQGSEA. With 2 bases removed from V and 1 base from J, the gap between germline ends came to 6 bases. CDR3 nucleotides: TGCAGCGTTGAAAGGGGTTCTGGGGCCAACGTCCTGACTTTC. It codes for CSVERGSGANVLTF.

The chain carries TRBV7-2 and TRBJ1-2; perhaps TRBD1 as D (5 bases). The germline V and J ends were trimmed by 3 bases and 14 bases, with 19 bases remaining between them. The CDR3 loop spans 13 amino acids. Germline lookup yields CDR1 SGHTA and CDR2 FQGNSA. Here the CDR3 reads CASSLSFRGSGTF. The CDR3 DNA reads as TGTGCCAGCAGCTTGTCGTTTAGGGGATCCGGGACCTTC.

This chain uses TRBV19 with TRBJ2-7; no reliable D call. Per the germline V gene, CDR1 is LNHDA and CDR2 is SQIVND (reference sequence). The CDR3 contains 16 residues. Between the trimmed V and J ends, which lost 4 bases and 4 bases, there was a span of 20 bases. The CDR3 DNA reads as TGTGCCAGTAGTAGGCAACCGGGTCTTGTTTCTTACGAGCAGTACTTC. It yields the protein CASSRQPGLVSYEQYF.

CDR3 DNA sequence: TGCAGTGTCGAGAGCTATGGCTACACCTTC. As protein: CSVESYGYTF. The chain links TRBV20-1 to TRBJ1-2; D gene ambiguous. V was cut by 7 bases and J by 4 bases, with 7 bases left in between. The V gene's germline CDR1 is DFQATT and CDR2 SNEGSKA (reference sequence). CDR3 size: 10 residues.